A selection of T cell receptor beta chains follows, all from one sample in a study of blood T cell repertoires in COVID-19. Libraries were prepared by immunoSEQ multiplex PCR; TCRdb keeps only in-frame clonotypes and omits some of them. Here the sample spans 300,000 to 400,000 clones, approximately 90% being singletons. The sequencing input was PBMCs or T cells enriched from blood (not recorded which). Receptors originate from a woman aged 25-40 years who had been exposed to COVID-19. Each CDR3 is given without its conserved first and last residue. The D gene is left open where the match is weak.

>TRBJ1-2|TRBD1|TRBV6-5
ASSWTGVGVNGYT
>TRBJ2-2|NA|TRBV3-1/TRBV3-2
ASSQDLTGELF
>TRBJ2-2|NA|TRBV5-1
ASSGDNTGELF
>TRBJ1-6|NA|TRBV27
ASSFNVQETYNSPLH
>TRBJ1-5|NA|TRBV7-2
ASSLGTDYQPQH
>TRBJ1-4|NA|TRBV19
ASSIWTATNEKLF
>TRBJ1-2|NA|TRBV21-1
ASSKLGQGDYGYT
>TRBJ2-7|NA|TRBV29-1
SVEDTRKSSYEQY
>TRBJ2-1|TRBD2|TRBV9
ASSVVAGGHNEQF
>TRBJ1-1|NA|TRBV27
ASSLRGYNTEAF
>TRBJ2-3|TRBD1|TRBV6-5
ASSRWDSYTDTQY
>TRBJ1-5|NA|TRBV19
ASTNTWGRFNQPQH
>TRBJ1-1|TRBD1|TRBV5-1
ASSLGTGSTEAF
>TRBJ1-2|TRBD1|TRBV19
ASTALGTGPPYGYT
>TRBJ1-2|TRBD1|TRBV5-1
ASRTGQGTANYGYT
>TRBJ2-7|TRBD1|TRBV11-2
ASGWGRGQVGQY
>TRBJ2-7|TRBD1|TRBV29-1
SVLRLKTGGISYEQY
>TRBJ1-2|NA|TRBV19
ASSTPGHPNYGYT
>TRBJ2-7|TRBD2|TRBV4-1
ASSQGLGTSGGAPYEQY
>TRBJ2-7|NA|TRBV4-3
ASSQDRARTEPYEQY
>TRBJ1-1|NA|TRBV12-3/TRBV12-4
ASSSTGSTEAF
>TRBJ2-5|NA|TRBV10-3
AISGNPGVTQETQY
>TRBJ1-5|TRBD1|TRBV7-6
ASSLGPGQGGNQPQH
>TRBJ2-3|NA|TRBV7-2
ASSGRYVNTDTQY
>TRBJ2-5|TRBD2|TRBV18
ASSPPSTRGAPTQY
>TRBJ2-3|NA|TRBV9
ASSFGTGDTQY
>TRBJ1-2|NA|TRBV19
ASSMEALLARGYGYT
>TRBJ1-2|NA|TRBV28
ASSLRTEGYT
>TRBJ1-1|TRBD1|TRBV27
ASSPRGQGRHTEAF
>TRBJ2-5|NA|TRBV25-1
ASSELGRQTQY
>TRBJ1-1|NA|TRBV5-1
ASSLDRPNTEAF
>TRBJ2-6|NA|TRBV19
ASSTETGTGANVLT
>TRBJ2-2|NA|TRBV7-9
ASSLGWQTNTGELF
>TRBJ1-2|TRBD1|TRBV7-9
ASRPGTGDPNYGYT
>TRBJ2-1|NA|TRBV2
ASSFTPRDEQF
>TRBJ2-7|TRBD1|TRBV5-1
ASSFRDRSYEQY
>TRBJ2-7|TRBD2|TRBV13
ASSPTTGTSSYEQY
>TRBJ1-1|NA|TRBV2
ASRQGFTTEAF
>TRBJ1-4|TRBD1|TRBV5-6
ASSLSGGSETNEKLF
>TRBJ2-1|NA|TRBV7-6
ASSLWGHPYNEQF
>TRBJ2-3|TRBD2|TRBV5-1
ASRRSGGADTQY
>TRBJ1-2|NA|TRBV15
ATSGRRGSYGYT
>TRBJ1-4|NA|TRBV11-1
ASSPEAREEKLF
>TRBJ1-2|NA|TRBV5-1
ASSEPGARYGYT
>TRBJ2-1|TRBD2|TRBV7-2
ASSSSGGASLLNEQF
>TRBJ1-1|TRBD1|TRBV6-2/TRBV6-3
ASSYSKTGLNTEAF
>TRBJ2-3|TRBD1|TRBV6-1
ASSDRDRGSATDTQY
>TRBJ2-7|TRBD2|TRBV10-1
AIPRPPGG